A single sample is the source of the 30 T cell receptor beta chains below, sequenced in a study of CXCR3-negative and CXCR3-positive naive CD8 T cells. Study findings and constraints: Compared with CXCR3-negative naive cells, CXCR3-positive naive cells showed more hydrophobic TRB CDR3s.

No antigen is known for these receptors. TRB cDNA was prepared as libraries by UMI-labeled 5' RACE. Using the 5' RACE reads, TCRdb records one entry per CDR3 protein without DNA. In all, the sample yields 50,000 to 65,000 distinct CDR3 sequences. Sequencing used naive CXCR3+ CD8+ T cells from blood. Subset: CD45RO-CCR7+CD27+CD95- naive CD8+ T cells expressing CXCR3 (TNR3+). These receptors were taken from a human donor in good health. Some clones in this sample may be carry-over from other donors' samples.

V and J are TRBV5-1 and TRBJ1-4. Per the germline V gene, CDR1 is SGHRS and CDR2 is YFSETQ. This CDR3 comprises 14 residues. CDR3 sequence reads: CASSLGPQNEKLFF. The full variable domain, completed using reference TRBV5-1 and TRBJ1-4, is KAGVTQTPRYLIKTRGQQVTLSCSPISGHRSVSWYQQTPGQGLQFLFEYFSETQRNKGNFPGRFSGRQFSNSRSEMNVSTLELGDSALYLCASSLGPQNEKLFFGSGTQLSVL.

CDR3 sequence reads: CASSLLLGGEQFF. This sequence joins TRBV7-2 and TRBJ2-1; the D call of TRBD1 rests on TCRdb alone, since no DNA is present to check it. The CDR3 extends over 13 amino acids. The germline CDR1 and CDR2 sequences are SGHTA and FQGNSA.

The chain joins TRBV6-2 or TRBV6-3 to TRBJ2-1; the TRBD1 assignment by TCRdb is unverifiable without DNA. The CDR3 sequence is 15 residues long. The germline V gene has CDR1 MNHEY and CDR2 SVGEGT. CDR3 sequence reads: CASFRQGSSYNEQFF.

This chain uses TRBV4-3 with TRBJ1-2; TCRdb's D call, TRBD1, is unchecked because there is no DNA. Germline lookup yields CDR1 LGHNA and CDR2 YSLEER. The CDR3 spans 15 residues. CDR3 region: CASSMGQGVAYGYTF.

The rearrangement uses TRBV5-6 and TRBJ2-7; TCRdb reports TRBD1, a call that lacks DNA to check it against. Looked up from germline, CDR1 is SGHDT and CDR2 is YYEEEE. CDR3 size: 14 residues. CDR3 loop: CASSPRGLTYEQYF.

The CDR3 sequence: CATSRDTGNNEQFF. The V and J genes are TRBV15 and TRBJ2-1; there is no DNA to check the TCRdb D call of TRBD1. The CDR3 extends over 14 amino acids. Germline V lookup: CDR1 LNHNV, CDR2 YYDKDF (reference sequence).

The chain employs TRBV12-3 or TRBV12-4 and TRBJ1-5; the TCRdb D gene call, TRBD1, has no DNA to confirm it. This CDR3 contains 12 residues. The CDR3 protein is CASSYQGQPQHF.

The CDR3 sequence is CASSLTSGGYNEQFF. V and J are TRBV28 and TRBJ2-1; without DNA, the TCRdb call of TRBD2 cannot be checked. Germline-derived CDR1 and CDR2 are MDHEN and SYDVKM. This CDR3 contains 15 residues.

CDR3 protein: CASRATGGTEAFF. V and J are TRBV14 and TRBJ1-1; TCRdb returns TRBD1, unconfirmable since there is no DNA. CDR1 SGHDN and CDR2 FVKESK come from the germline V gene. The CDR3 consists of 13 residues.

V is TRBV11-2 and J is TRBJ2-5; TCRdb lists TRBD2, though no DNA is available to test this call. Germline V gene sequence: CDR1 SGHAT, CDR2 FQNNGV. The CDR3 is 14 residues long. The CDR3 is CASIHGRGVETQYF.

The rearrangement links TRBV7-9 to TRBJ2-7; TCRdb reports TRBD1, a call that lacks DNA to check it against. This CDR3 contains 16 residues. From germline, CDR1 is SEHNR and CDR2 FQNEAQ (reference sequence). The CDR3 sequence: CASSPTDRGSTYEQYF.

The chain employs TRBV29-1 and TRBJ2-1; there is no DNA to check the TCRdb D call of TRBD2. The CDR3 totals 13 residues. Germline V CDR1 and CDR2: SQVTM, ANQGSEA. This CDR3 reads CSVEAGVAYEQFF.

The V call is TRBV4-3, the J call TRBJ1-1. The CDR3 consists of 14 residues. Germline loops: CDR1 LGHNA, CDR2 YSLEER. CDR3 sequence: CASSQDWLNTEAFF.

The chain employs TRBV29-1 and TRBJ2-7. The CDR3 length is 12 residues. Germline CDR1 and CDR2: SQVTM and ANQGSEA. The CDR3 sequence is CSVEEFCHEQYF.

The CDR3 is CSVVVLTGGMNTEAFF. V is TRBV29-1 and J is TRBJ1-1; the D gene TCRdb calls, TRBD1, cannot be checked with no DNA. Per germline, CDR1 SQVTM and CDR2 ANQGSEA. CDR3 length equals 16 residues.

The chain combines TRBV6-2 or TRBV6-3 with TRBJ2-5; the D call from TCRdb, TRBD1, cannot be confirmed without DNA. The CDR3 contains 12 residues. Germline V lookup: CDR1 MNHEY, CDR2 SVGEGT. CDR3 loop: CALGTDQETQYF.

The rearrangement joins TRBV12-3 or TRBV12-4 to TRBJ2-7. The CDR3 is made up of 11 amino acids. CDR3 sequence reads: CASSWAYEQYF.

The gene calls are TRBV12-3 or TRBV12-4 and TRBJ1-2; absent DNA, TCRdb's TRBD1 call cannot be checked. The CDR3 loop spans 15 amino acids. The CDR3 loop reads CASSPRQYGVDGYTF.

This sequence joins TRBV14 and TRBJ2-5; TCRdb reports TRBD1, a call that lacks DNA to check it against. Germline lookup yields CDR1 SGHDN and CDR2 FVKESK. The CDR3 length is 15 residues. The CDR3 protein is CASSRQGWYQETQYF.

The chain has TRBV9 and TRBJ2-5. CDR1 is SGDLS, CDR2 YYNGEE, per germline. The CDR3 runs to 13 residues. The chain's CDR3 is CASSVAGEETQYF.

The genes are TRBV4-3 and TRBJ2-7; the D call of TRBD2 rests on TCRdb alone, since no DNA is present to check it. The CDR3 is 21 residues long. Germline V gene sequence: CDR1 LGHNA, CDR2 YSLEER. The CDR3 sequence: CASSHPRLAAKPPSLSYEQYF.

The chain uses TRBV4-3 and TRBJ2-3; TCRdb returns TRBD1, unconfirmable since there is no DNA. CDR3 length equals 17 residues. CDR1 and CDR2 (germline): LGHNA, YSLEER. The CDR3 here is CASSQESDRLSTDTQYF.

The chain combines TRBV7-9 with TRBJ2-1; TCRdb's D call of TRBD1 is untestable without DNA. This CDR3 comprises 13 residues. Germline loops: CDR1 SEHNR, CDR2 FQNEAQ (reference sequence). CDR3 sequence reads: CASRGPAYNEQFF. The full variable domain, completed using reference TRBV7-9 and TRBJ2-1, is DTGVSQNPRHKITKRGQNVTFRCDPISEHNRLYWYRQTLGQGPEFLTYFQNEAQLEKSRLLSDRFSAERPKGSFSTLEIQRTEQGDSAMYLCASRGPAYNEQFFGPGTRLTVL.

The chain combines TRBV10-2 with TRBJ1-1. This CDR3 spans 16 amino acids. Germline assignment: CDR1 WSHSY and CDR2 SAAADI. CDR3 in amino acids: CASRDQRVELNTEAFF.

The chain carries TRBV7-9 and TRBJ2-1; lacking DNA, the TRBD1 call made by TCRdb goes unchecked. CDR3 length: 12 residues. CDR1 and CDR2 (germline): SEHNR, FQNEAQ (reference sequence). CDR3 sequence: CASSPGLERSFF.

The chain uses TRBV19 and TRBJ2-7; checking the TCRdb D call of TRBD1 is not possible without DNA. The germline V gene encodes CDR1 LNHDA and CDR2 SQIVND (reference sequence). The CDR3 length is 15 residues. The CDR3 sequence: CASSPGTGLIYEQYF.

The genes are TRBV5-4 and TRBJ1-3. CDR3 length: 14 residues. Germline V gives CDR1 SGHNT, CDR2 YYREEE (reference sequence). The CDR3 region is CASSSFYSGNTIYF.

The CDR3 region is CASSLTPGRVEGGNEQFF. V usage is TRBV28 and J usage is TRBJ2-1; the D gene TCRdb calls, TRBD2, cannot be checked with no DNA. This CDR3 region has 18 residues. The germline gives CDR1 MDHEN, CDR2 SYDVKM.

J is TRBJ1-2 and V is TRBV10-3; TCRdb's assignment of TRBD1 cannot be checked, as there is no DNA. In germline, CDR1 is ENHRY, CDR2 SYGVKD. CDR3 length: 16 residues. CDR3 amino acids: CAISEPGTGSAYGYTF.

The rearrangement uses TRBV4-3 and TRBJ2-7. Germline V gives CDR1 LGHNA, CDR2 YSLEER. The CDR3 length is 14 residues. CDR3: CASSQGRISYEQYF.